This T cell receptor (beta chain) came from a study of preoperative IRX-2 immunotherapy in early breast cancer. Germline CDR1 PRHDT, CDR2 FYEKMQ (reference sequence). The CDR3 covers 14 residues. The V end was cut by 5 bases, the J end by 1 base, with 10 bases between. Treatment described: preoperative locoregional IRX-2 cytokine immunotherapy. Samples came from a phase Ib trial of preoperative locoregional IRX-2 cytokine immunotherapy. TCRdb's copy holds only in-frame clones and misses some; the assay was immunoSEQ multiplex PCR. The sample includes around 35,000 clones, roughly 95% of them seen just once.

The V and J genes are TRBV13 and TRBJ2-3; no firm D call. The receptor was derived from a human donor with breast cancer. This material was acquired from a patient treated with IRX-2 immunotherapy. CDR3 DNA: TGTGCCAGCAGCCCCATCCCCGGCACAGATACGCAGTATTTT. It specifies CASSPIPGTDTQYF. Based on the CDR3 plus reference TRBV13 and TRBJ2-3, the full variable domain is AAGVIQSPRHLIKEKRETATLKCYPIPRHDTVYWYQQGPGQDPQFLISFYEKMQSDKGSIPDRFSAQQFSDYHSELNMSSLELGDSALYFCASSPIPGTDTQYFGPGTRLTVL.